The T cell receptor beta chain described here comes from a study of control samples from healthy donors and cancer patients. The assay was immunoSEQ multiplex PCR, and TCRdb's table has in-frame clones only and misses some. The sample contains about 150,000 clones, 92% of which appear only once. The CDR3 spans 16 residues. In germline, CDR1 is SGDLS, CDR2 YYNGEE. Trimming removed 2 bases at V and 0 bases at J, with 14 bases between. The sequencing input was blood. The sequence came from a woman aged 25 to 39 in good health. The V gene is TRBV9, the J gene TRBJ1-1, with no clear D. The CDR3 loop is CASSVDPRSMNTEAFF. CDR3 sequence (DNA): TGTGCCAGCAGCGTCGATCCAAGGTCTATGAACACTGAAGCTTTCTTT.